Reported below is one T cell receptor beta chain. The sample originates from a study of cytomegalovirus exposure and HLA in healthy donors. Both 60 Vbeta primers and 13 Jbeta primers went into the PCR. This table comes from immunoSEQ multiplex PCR, and its TCRdb copy is limited to in-frame clones, with some not included. The sample includes around 120,000 clones, 81% of them seen just once. Germline CDR1 reads MNHNS; CDR2 reads SASEGT. Trimming shortened V by 5 bases and J by 1 base, and 12 bases separated the two germline ends. The CDR3 runs 14 residues. This clonotype was sampled from a woman aged 25 to 39 in good health and CMV-seronegative. Sequencing was carried out using PBMCs. The chain combines TRBV6-1 with TRBJ2-7, with a weak D call TRBD1 (5 bases). CDR3 in amino acids: CASSLQEESYEQYF. CDR3 sequence (DNA): TGTGCCAGCAGTCTACAGGAAGAATCCTACGAGCAGTACTTC.